This T cell receptor beta chain was recorded in a study of cytomegalovirus exposure and HLA in healthy donors. As for the study in general: As released early, the data held 70 million to 100 million unique TCRs from HLA-typed donors.

Whole-study results and caveats: 87-base-pair reads could not separate some V segments, including TRBV6-2 and TRBV6-3. Among TCR beta chains, those listed as cytomegalovirus-associated numbered about 150. In a later analysis, at a false discovery rate of 0.05, 17,000 or so TCR beta sequences matched HLA alleles.

Concerning this clone: What it recognizes is unknown.

The study ran its PCR with 60 Vbeta and 13 Jbeta primers. Here immunoSEQ multiplex PCR was the method, and the copy in TCRdb shows in-frame clones only, minus some. The table shows 120,000 or so clones, with over 70% occurring only once. CDR3 length: 15 residues. Per germline, CDR1 SGHTA and CDR2 FQGNSA. Between the trimmed V and J ends, which lost 0 bases and 2 bases, there was a span of 8 bases. The source material was PBMCs. The TCR comes from a female donor in good health and CMV-seropositive. V and J are TRBV7-2 and TRBJ1-5, with D uncertain. CDR3 amino acids: CASSLAGRGNQPQHF. In DNA form, the CDR3 reads TGTGCCAGCAGCTTAGCTGGGCGGGGCAATCAGCCCCAGCATTTT.